Listed below are T cell receptor beta chains from one sample, sequenced in a study of shared clonotypes between healthy human individuals. TCRdb keeps only in-frame clones here, not all; method: immunoSEQ multiplex PCR. The sample consists of hundreds of thousands of clones, around two thirds of them appearing once. Material: memory CD4+ T cells sorted from blood. Receptors originate from a man aged 25 to 40 in good health. Each CDR3 is given with its conserved first and last residue. The D gene is left open where the match is weak.

D | V | CDR3
- | TRBV28 | CASRTRAHSSYEQYF
- | TRBV5-4 | CASSLSGTRNQPQHF
TRBD1 | TRBV7-9 | CASSRTGGSQPQHF
- | TRBV6-5 | CASSYSVQRETQYF
- | TRBV11-2 | CASSSVGTHWHF
TRBD1 | TRBV5-1 | CASSSRGAGGAGTGELFF
- | TRBV7-7 | CASSPDGLKETQYF
TRBD1 | TRBV7-8 | CASSDGTGPSNEQFF
- | TRBV27 | CASSLNGLVPAFF
- | TRBV5-1 | CASSSGTEKLFF
- | TRBV27 | CASSRFGFTEAFF
- | TRBV7-6 | CASSLLGGRGTDTQYF
- | TRBV29-1 | CSVEDVRDEQFF
- | TRBV4-1 | CASSQDPAGNTEAFF
TRBD2 | TRBV7-2 | CASSLTGLASVVGEQFF
TRBD1 | TRBV11-3 | CASSLAGQGHTGELFF
- | TRBV19 | CASSIASSSGYEQYF
TRBD1 | TRBV5-1 | CASSTGTGSMNTEAFF
- | TRBV18 | CASSPNDREETQYF
- | TRBV7-2 | CASSGPGQNEKLFF
- | TRBV7-6 | CASRLDRLNQPQHF
- | TRBV19 | CASSIVLNSPDGYTF
TRBD1 | TRBV4-3 | CASSQDTTGFQPQHF
- | TRBV6-1 | CASSDRASARTDTQYF
- | TRBV6-1 | CASRGILYEQYF
- | TRBV19 | CASKIRWGTDTQYF
TRBD1 | TRBV5-4 | CASSLGTGFNEQFF
- | TRBV6-6 | CASSYVRGSTDTQYF
TRBD2 | TRBV27 | CASGSLAGLYNEQFF
- | TRBV15 | CATSRDRQAGQYF
- | TRBV7-3 | CASSLEPANTGELFF
- | TRBV6-5 | CASSYSADTGELFF
- | TRBV6-1 | CASGLPEQYF
- | TRBV7-2 | CASSLRRLGAGELFF
TRBD1 | TRBV19 | CASSDFRGPTNEKLFF
- | TRBV6-5 | CASSQASSYNSPLHF
TRBD2 | TRBV7-8 | CASSLVLAGGGANEQFF
- | TRBV5-5 | CASSFRGRADTQYF
- | TRBV6-6 | CASSYGAWYEQYF
- | TRBV6-1 | CASSDPAGPSDTQYF
- | TRBV6-6 | CASSWGDTSNQPQHF
TRBD2 | TRBV18 | CASSPPPSGSKGPYNEQFF
TRBD1 | TRBV2 | CASRDRQGAYNEQFF
TRBD2 | TRBV11-2 | CASSRLAGTNTGELFF
TRBD2 | TRBV29-1 | CSAYTGPGEREFSGSGANVLTF
- | TRBV6-1 | CASSESEGGTDTQYF